Presented here are 26 T cell receptor beta chains from one specimen sequenced in a study of T cells in Graves' hyperthyroidism and ophthalmopathy. The investigators amplified TCR beta CDR3 regions from RNA transcripts. The primer set for the first-round RT-PCR of the TCR CDR3 was HTBI. TCRdb redid the calling of the multiplex PCR reads with MiXCR, one entry per CDR3 protein. The data hold hundreds of thousands of distinct CDR3 sequences, with 38% observed a single time. Sequenced: blood. These receptors were obtained from a man between 18 and 35 years old with Graves' hyperthyroidism.

The chain joins TRBV7-9 to TRBJ1-4; D remains ambiguous. This CDR3 is built from 14 residues. Trimming shortened V by 4 bases and J by 3 bases, and 9 bases separated the two germline ends. From germline, CDR1 is SEHNR and CDR2 FQNEAQ (reference sequence). CDR3 DNA sequence: TGTGCCAGCAGCTCATCGGCCTCTAATGAAAAACTGTTTTTT. The encoded protein is CASSSSASNEKLFF. Full variable domain (missing parts from reference TRBV7-9 and TRBJ1-4): DTGVSQNPRHKITKRGQNVTFRCDPISEHNRLYWYRQTLGQGPEFLTYFQNEAQLEKSRLLSDRFSAERPKGSFSTLEIQRTEQGDSAMYLCASSSSASNEKLFFGSGTQLSVL.

This clonotype turned up a few times. The chain uses TRBV5-1 and TRBJ1-1, with a tentative D call TRBD1 (5 bases). Germline V gene sequence: CDR1 SGHRS, CDR2 YFSETQ. This CDR3 is built from 13 residues. The V gene lost 9 bases and the J gene lost 1 base, with 13 bases spanning the gap. CDR3 sequence (DNA): TGCGCCACCGCTATGGGGGAGAACACTGAAGCTTTCTTT. Translation gives CATAMGENTEAFF.

This clonotype has only a few counts. The V call is TRBV11-2, the J call TRBJ1-1; no firm D call. CDR1 is SGHAT and CDR2 is FQNNGV in the germline V gene. V was clipped by 5 bases and J by 3 bases, with 13 bases between them. The CDR3 length is 14 residues. The CDR3 loop is CASSQDLGYTEAFF. The CDR3 bases are TGTGCCAGCAGCCAAGACCTGGGTTACACTGAAGCTTTCTTT.

In its sample, this clonotype was seen many times. The chain links TRBV10-3 to TRBJ1-2; D ambiguous. Germline V gives CDR1 ENHRY, CDR2 SYGVKD. With 0 bases removed from V and 0 bases from J, the gap between germline ends came to 14 bases. CDR3 length equals 17 residues. The CDR3 protein is CAISESIGTQANYGYTF. CDR3 coding DNA: TGTGCCATCAGTGAGTCGATCGGCACCCAAGCTAACTATGGCTACACCTTC.

The rearrangement links TRBV7-9 to TRBJ1-2, with D perhaps matching TRBD1 (5 bases). The CDR3 totals 16 residues. Germline CDR1 and CDR2: SEHNR and FQNEAQ (reference sequence). Trimming removed 5 bases from V and 4 bases from J, with 20 bases in between. In nucleotides, the CDR3 is TGTGCCAGCAGCCAAGATAAGGGCAGGGCGGCCTATGGCTACACCTTC. It specifies CASSQDKGRAAYGYTF. Full variable domain (rest looked up from reference TRBV7-9 and TRBJ1-2): DTGVSQNPRHKITKRGQNVTFRCDPISEHNRLYWYRQTLGQGPEFLTYFQNEAQLEKSRLLSDRFSAERPKGSFSTLEIQRTEQGDSAMYLCASSQDKGRAAYGYTFGSGTRLTVV.

The chain joins TRBV25-1 to TRBJ1-4; TRBD1 matches 12 bases. V was pared by 8 bases and J by 5 bases, with 9 bases of the junction left unmatched. The CDR3 length is 16 residues. CDR1 MGHDK and CDR2 SYGVNS come from the germline V gene. This CDR3 reads CASSPGQGASNEKLFF. DNA of the CDR3: TGTGCCAGCTCACCGGGACAGGGGGCAAGCAATGAAAAACTGTTTTTT.

V usage is TRBV29-1 and J usage is TRBJ2-5; TRBD1 agrees at 9 bases. Trimming cost V 7 bases and J 5 bases; bases outside gene matches: 8. The CDR3 spans 13 residues. Germline CDR1 and CDR2: SQVTM and ANQGSEA. CDR3 nucleotide sequence: TGCAGCGCAGAAGGACAGGGGTGGGAGACCCAGTACTTC. Translation: CSAEGQGWETQYF.

This clonotype was counted a few times. A read error may explain this, as a much larger clone is one base away. This chain joins TRBV10-3 and TRBJ1-1; D is uncertain. CDR3 size: 12 residues. Germline CDR1 is ENHRY and CDR2 is SYGVKD. The ends were cut back, 2 bases at V and 2 bases at J, with 3 bases in the middle. The CDR3 nucleotides are TGTGCCATCAGTGAGCAAAACACTGAAGCTTTCTTT. Protein product: CAISEQNTEAFF.

This clonotype has a count of ten or more. V gene TRBV24-1 combines with J gene TRBJ1-1; weak D call: TRBD1 (5 bases). In germline, CDR1 is KGHDR, CDR2 SFDVKD. This CDR3 region has 11 residues. Trimming stripped 5 bases from V and 7 bases from J, with 7 bases between. The CDR3 spells CATSGGFEAFF. CDR3 in DNA: TGTGCCACCAGTGGGGGGTTTGAAGCTTTCTTT.

With respect to this clonotype: This may be a read error: a much more frequent sequence differs by one nucleotide. V is TRBV10-1 and J is TRBJ2-7; possibly TRBD1 for D (6 bases). Per the germline V gene, CDR1 is WNHNN and CDR2 is SYGVQD (reference sequence). The CDR3 sequence is 14 residues long. CDR3 nucleotide sequence: TGCGCCGGCAGTGAAGACAGGCCCGGGGACGAGCAGTACTTC. Its protein product is CAGSEDRPGDEQYF.

This clonotype was detected only once. The junction does not match germline at one end; this may be a read error. The chain has TRBV15 and TRBJ2-7, with D perhaps matching TRBD2 (6 bases). The CDR3 spans 14 residues. The V gene's germline CDR1 is LNHNV and CDR2 YYDKDF (reference sequence). The CDR3 nucleotides are TGTGCCACCAGCAGGTCGCGGGACTCCTACGAGCAGCACTTC. The encoded protein is CATSRSRDSYEQHF.

The table lists this clonotype with a few counts. V usage is TRBV27 and J usage is TRBJ1-1, with 8 nucleotides matching TRBD1. CDR3 length: 16 residues. The V gene end was trimmed by 0 bases and the J gene end by 1 base; junction bases not matched to a gene: 4. The germline V gene encodes CDR1 MNHEY and CDR2 SMNVEV (reference sequence). CDR3 DNA sequence: TGTGCCAGCAGTTTATCGCAGGGGGCGTCGAACACTGAAGCTTTCTTT. Its translation: CASSLSQGASNTEAFF.

A note on this clonotype: This sequence may be a read error, since a much larger clone differs from it by one base. The chain carries TRBV10-3 and TRBJ1-1; D may be TRBD1 (5 bases). Germline-derived CDR1 and CDR2 are ENHRY and SYGVKD. This CDR3 contains 15 residues. Trimming took 6 bases from V and 4 from J, leaving 18 bases between them. CDR3 residues: CAISSKGELSTEAFF. CDR3 nucleotides: TGTGCCATCAGCTCGAAAGGGGAACTCAGCACTGAAGCTTTCTTT.

The rearrangement joins TRBV20-1 to TRBJ2-7; the match to TRBD2 covers 11 bases. This CDR3 has 15 amino acids. Germline lookup yields CDR1 DFQATT and CDR2 SNEGSKA (reference sequence). Trimming removed 5 bases from V and 4 bases from J; junction bases left unmatched: 10. CDR3 region: CSAPTGTSGAYEQYF. CDR3 sequence (DNA): TGCAGTGCTCCCACCGGGACTAGCGGAGCATACGAGCAGTACTTC.

CDR3 in amino acids: CSAGTGDYGEQYF. The DNA for the CDR3 is TGCAGTGCTGGGACAGGGGATTATGGGGAGCAGTACTTC. This chain connects TRBV20-1 to TRBJ2-7; 10 bases map to TRBD1. CDR3 length equals 13 residues. The germline V gene has CDR1 DFQATT and CDR2 SNEGSKA (reference sequence). V shed 5 bases, J shed 7 bases, and the junction held 8 bases outside the gene matches.

This clonotype came up a few times. The gene calls are TRBV6-6 and TRBJ1-2, with TRBD1 matching over 8 bases. The CDR3 has 15 amino acids. CDR1 is MNHNY and CDR2 is SVGAGI in the germline V gene (reference sequence). The ends lost 2 bases at V and 2 bases at J; junction bases unmatched: 4. The CDR3 nucleotides read TGTGCCAGCAGTTACCAGACAGGGGACAACTATGGCTACACCTTC. The encoded protein is CASSYQTGDNYGYTF.

The chain uses TRBV4-2 and TRBJ1-4; D is undetermined. The germline gives CDR1 LGHNA, CDR2 YNFKEQ. This CDR3 contains 15 residues. Trimming removed 0 bases from V and 0 bases from J, with 5 bases in between. For the CDR3, the DNA is TGTGCCAGCAGCCAAGATAGGTCAACTAATGAAAAACTGTTTTTT. Translated, it gives CASSQDRSTNEKLFF.

The V and J genes are TRBV29-1 and TRBJ1-2; the match to TRBD1 covers 8 bases. V lost 4 bases, J lost 4 bases, and 2 bases stayed unmatched. Germline V gives CDR1 SQVTM, CDR2 ANQGSEA. This CDR3 spans 12 amino acids. CDR3 bases: TGCAGCGTTGCAGGGGGCGTCTATGGCTACACCTTC. Protein sequence: CSVAGGVYGYTF.

In its sample, this clonotype was seen once. The chain links TRBV18 to TRBJ2-7; D is uncertain. Germline-derived CDR1 and CDR2 are KGHSH and LQKENI. V was shortened by 0 bases and J by 2 bases, with 8 bases between the two germline ends. The CDR3 spans 14 residues. The CDR3, as DNA: TGTGCCAGCTCACCACCGTTGGCAACCTACGAGCAGTACTTC. The encoded protein is CASSPPLATYEQYF.

The chain recombines TRBV4-2 with TRBJ2-5, with TRBD2 identical over 7 bases. The CDR3 has 18 residues. V lost 1 base, J lost 2 bases, and 13 bases stayed unmatched. Germline assignment: CDR1 LGHNA and CDR2 YNFKEQ. The CDR3 region has the DNA TGTGCCAGCAGCCAAGGTTTACACGGCGGGGGTCCACAAGAGACCCAGTACTTC. This encodes CASSQGLHGGGPQETQYF.

This rearrangement joins TRBV10-2 to TRBJ1-6; D gene uncertain. V lost 7 bases, J lost 5 bases, and 12 bases lay in between. Germline loops: CDR1 WSHSY, CDR2 SAAADI. This CDR3 is 14 amino acids long. The CDR3 loop reads CASTWSFDNSPLHF. The CDR3 DNA reads as TGCGCCAGCACCTGGTCCTTTGATAATTCACCCCTCCACTTT.

This clonotype was detected only a few times. The chain uses TRBV6-5 and TRBJ2-5; 8 bases are a match to TRBD2. The CDR3 length is 14 residues. Germline CDR1 is MNHEY and CDR2 is SVGAGI. The ends lost 10 bases at V and 11 bases at J; junction bases unmatched: 18. CDR3 region: CATSFRGSGTNQYF. The CDR3 nucleotides read TGTGCCACCTCCTTCCGAGGTAGCGGGACCAATCAGTACTTC.

The gene calls are TRBV19 and TRBJ1-5; no clear D. Germline CDR1 reads LNHDA; CDR2 reads SQIVND (reference sequence). The CDR3 is made up of 12 amino acids. V gave up 5 bases and J gave up 7 bases, with 9 bases separating them. CDR3 in DNA: TGTGCCAGTAGTCCCCCGGAACAGCCCCAGCATTTT. It codes for CASSPPEQPQHF. Supplemented by reference TRBV19 and TRBJ1-5, the full variable domain reads DGGITQSPKYLFRKEGQNVTLSCEQNLNHDAMYWYRQDPGQGLRLIYYSQIVNDFQKGDIAEGYSVSREKKESFPLTVTSAQKNPTAFYLCASSPPEQPQHFGDGTRLSIL.

The sample holds many counts of this clonotype. The rearrangement joins TRBV4-2 to TRBJ1-1, with D unclear. Germline CDR1 is LGHNA and CDR2 is YNFKEQ. V was pared by 0 bases and J by 4 bases, with 18 bases between. The CDR3 has 17 amino acids. CDR3 nucleotide sequence: TGTGCCAGCAGCCAAGATGAAGACCGGGTGTGGGGCACTGAAGCTTTCTTT. Translation gives CASSQDEDRVWGTEAFF.

This clonotype was detected only a few times. At one of its ends the junction is not consistent with the germline gene, which may arise from a read error. The rearrangement links TRBV2 to TRBJ2-7; 9 nucleotides match TRBD1. CDR1 is SNHLY and CDR2 is FYNNEI in the germline V gene. The CDR3 runs 12 residues. The CDR3 loop reads CAGGTGIYEQYF. The DNA for the CDR3 is TGTGCCGGGGGGACAGGGATCTACGAGCAGTACTTT.

This clonotype was observed a handful of times. This rearrangement joins TRBV9 to TRBJ2-5; 9 bases agree with TRBD2. The V segment lost 4 bases and the J segment 5 bases; nucleotides outside the gene matches: 6. The CDR3 length is 14 residues. The germline CDR1 and CDR2 sequences are SGDLS and YYNGEE. The CDR3 protein is CASSQGTSRETQYF. In DNA, the CDR3 is TGTGCCAGCAGCCAGGGGACTAGCCGGGAGACCCAGTACTTC.